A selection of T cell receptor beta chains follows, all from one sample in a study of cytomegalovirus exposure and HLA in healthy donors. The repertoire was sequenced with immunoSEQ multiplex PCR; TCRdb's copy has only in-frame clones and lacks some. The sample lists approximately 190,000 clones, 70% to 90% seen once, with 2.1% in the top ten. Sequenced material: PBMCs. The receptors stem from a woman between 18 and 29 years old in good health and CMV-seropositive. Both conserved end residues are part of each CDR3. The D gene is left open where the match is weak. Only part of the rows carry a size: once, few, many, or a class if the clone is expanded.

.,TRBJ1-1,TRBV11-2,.,TGTGCCAGCAGCTTAAGCCGGGGTATGGTCACTGAAGCTTTCTTT,CASSLSRGMVTEAFF
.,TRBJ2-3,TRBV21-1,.,TGTGCCAGCAGCAAACCCGGGGATACGCAGTATTTT,CASSKPGDTQYF
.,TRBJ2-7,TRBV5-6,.,TGTGCCAGCAGCAGTGACAGAGAGGAGCAGTACTTC,CASSSDREEQYF
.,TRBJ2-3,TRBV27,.,TGTGCCAGCACGGGAGTGGGGACAGATACGCAGTATTTT,CASTGVGTDTQYF
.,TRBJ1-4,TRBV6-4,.,TGTGCCAGCCATGGGATCGGGGGGCATAGGGCAACTAATGAAAAACTGTTTTTT,CASHGIGGHRATNEKLFF
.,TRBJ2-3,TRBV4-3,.,TGCGCCAGCAGCCAAGATTTGCAAGTAGCAGATACGCAGTATTTT,CASSQDLQVADTQYF
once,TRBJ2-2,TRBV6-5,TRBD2,TGTGCCAGCAGTTCTAGCGGGGGGAGGGGCGGGGAGCTGTTTTTT,CASSSSGGRGGELFF
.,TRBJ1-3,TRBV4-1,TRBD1,TGCGCCAGCAGCCAATCCCCGGGACAGCGCTCTGGAAACACCATATATTTT,CASSQSPGQRSGNTIYF
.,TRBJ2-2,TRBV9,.,TGTGCCAGCAGCGCATCGACTAGGAAATCCGGGGAGCTGTTTTTT,CASSASTRKSGELFF
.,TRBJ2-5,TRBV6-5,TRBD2,TGTGCCAGCAGTTCTGGGTCGTGGGGGGGAGAGACCCAGTACTTC,CASSSGSWGGETQYF
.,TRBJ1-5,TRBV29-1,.,TGCAGCGTCGTCACTACAGGGAGAGGGCAGCCCCAGCATTTT,CSVVTTGRGQPQHF
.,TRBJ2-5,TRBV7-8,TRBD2,TGTGCCAGCAGCTTGGCCCGGGGGGAAGAGACCCAGTACTTC,CASSLARGEETQYF
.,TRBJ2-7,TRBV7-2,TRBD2,TGTGCCAGCAGCGTAGGGACTAGCGGATCCTACGAGCAGTACTTC,CASSVGTSGSYEQYF
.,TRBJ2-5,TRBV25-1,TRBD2,TGTGCCAGCAGGAGGACTAGCGGGGGTGGAGAGACCCAGTACTTC,CASRRTSGGGETQYF
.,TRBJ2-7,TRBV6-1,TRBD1,TGTGCCAGCAGACCCCAGGGGGCGCGGATTCACGAGCAGTACTTC,CASRPQGARIHEQYF
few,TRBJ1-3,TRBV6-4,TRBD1,TGTGCCAGCAGGGAGGACAGGGCCCATCTTTACTCTGGAAACACCATATATTTT,CASREDRAHLYSGNTIYF
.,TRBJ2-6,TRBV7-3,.,TGTGCCAGCAGCCTCGAGGGTGCCTCTGGGGCCAACGTCCTGACTTTC,CASSLEGASGANVLTF
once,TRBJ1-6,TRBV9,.,TGTGCCAGCAGCGTTGGCATGCATAATTCACCCCTCCACTTT,CASSVGMHNSPLHF
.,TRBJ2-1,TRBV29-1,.,TGCAGCGTTGAACGGTGGTACAATGAGCAGTTCTTC,CSVERWYNEQFF
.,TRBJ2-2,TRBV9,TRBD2,TGTGCCAGCAGCGTAACTAGCGGGTACACCGGGGAGCTGTTTTTT,CASSVTSGYTGELFF